This T cell receptor beta chain was sequenced for a study of T-cell reconstitution after alpha-beta-depleted transplantation in children. Unique molecular identifiers tagged the TCRbeta library. Each CDR3 protein is one row after TCRdb ran MiXCR on the PCR reads. The table shows approximately 240,000 distinct CDR3 sequences, with around 8.9% occurring only once. At least ten counts were recorded for this clonotype. CDR1 SGHVS and CDR2 FNYEAQ come from the germline V gene. The CDR3 runs to 15 residues. V shed 5 bases, J shed 4 bases, and the junction held 10 bases outside the gene matches. This chain connects TRBV7-6 to TRBJ1-2, with TRBD1 identical over 7 bases. This clonotype originated in a human donor who donated a stem cell graft to a child with SCID. The material was PBMCs from the stem cell graft donor, obtained from the stem cell graft. This CDR3 reads CASSPRGKKRYGYTF. In DNA form, the CDR3 reads TGTGCCAGCAGCCCCAGGGGGAAGAAGCGCTATGGCTACACCTTC.